This T cell receptor (beta chain) was found in a study of OX40 agonist ivuxolimab in advanced cancers. Study context: Patients' therapy was ivuxolimab, an antibody that acts as an agonist of OX40 (CD134). Prior checkpoint blockade (anti-PD-1, anti-PD-L1 or anti-CTLA-4) was permitted; 40% had it.

CDR1 is SGHTS and CDR2 is YDEGEE in the germline V gene. V was clipped by 4 bases and J by 2 bases, with 12 bases between them. This CDR3 has 15 residues. Here immunoSEQ multiplex PCR was the method, and the copy in TCRdb shows in-frame clones only, minus some. This sample has over 70,000 clones, with about 88% found just once. This TCR derives from an adult with an advanced solid tumor such as melanoma, head and neck, liver or kidney cancer. The sequences come from CD4+ or CD8+ T cells sorted from blood, collected in a trial of the OX40 agonist ivuxolimab. The V gene is TRBV5-8, the J gene TRBJ2-2; D is tentatively TRBD1 or TRBD2 (5 bases each). The chain's CDR3 is CASSTRQKNTGELFF. In nucleotides, the CDR3 is TGTGCCAGCAGCACTAGACAGAAAAACACCGGGGAGCTGTTTTTT.